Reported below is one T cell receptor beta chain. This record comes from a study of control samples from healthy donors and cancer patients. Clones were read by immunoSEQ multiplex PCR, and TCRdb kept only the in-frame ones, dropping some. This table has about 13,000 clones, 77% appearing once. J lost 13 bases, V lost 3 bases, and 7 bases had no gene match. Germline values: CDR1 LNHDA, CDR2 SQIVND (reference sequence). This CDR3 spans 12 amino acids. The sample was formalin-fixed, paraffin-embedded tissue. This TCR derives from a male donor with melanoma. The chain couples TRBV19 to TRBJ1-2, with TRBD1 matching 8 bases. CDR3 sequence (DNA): TGTGCCAGTAGTATTTCGGACAGGGCGTGCACCTTC. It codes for CASSISDRACTF.